A single count supports the clone carrying this T cell receptor (beta chain). Its antigen is as yet unknown. This sample was included in a study of cytomegalovirus exposure and HLA in healthy donors. Study outcomes and limitations: In an earlier analysis, most TCR beta V segments were productive about 87% or about 30% of the time. A missense DCLRE1C variant was associated with V- and J-gene trimming of TCR beta chains in a later analysis, and an independent cohort replicated the association. As immune exposure information, only CMV serostatus was available.

Primers included in the PCR were 60 Vbeta and 13 Jbeta primers. Sequencing was performed with immunoSEQ multiplex PCR; in TCRdb, only in-frame clones are kept and a portion is missing. This sample has about 170,000 clones; approximately 81% occur once, and the top ten carry about 0.77%. The sequencing sample was made of PBMCs. The TCR comes from a woman aged 18-29 years in good health and CMV-seronegative.

In DNA form, the CDR3 reads TGTGCCAGCACCAACGGAGGGGTCCGGTCACCCCTCCACTTT. Residues: CASTNGGVRSPLHF. The chain recombines TRBV28 with TRBJ1-6; D perhaps matches TRBD1 (5 bases). Germline V gene sequence: CDR1 MDHEN, CDR2 SYDVKM. V lost 7 bases and J 10 bases, leaving 17 bases between the germline ends. The CDR3 covers 14 residues.